A single sample is the source of the 25 T cell receptor beta chains below, sequenced in a study of T cell responses to AZD1222 COVID-19 vaccine. Only in-frame clones appear in the TCRdb table, and some are missing; sequencing was by immunoSEQ multiplex PCR. The data show roughly 150,000 clones, over 75% seen once. This specimen was peripheral blood, taken on day 0 of AZD1222 vaccination. These receptors all stem from an adult in good health.

The chain has TRBV19 and TRBJ1-5; D might be TRBD1 (6 bases). Germline values: CDR1 LNHDA, CDR2 SQIVND (reference sequence). Trimming stripped 4 bases from V and 2 bases from J, with 12 bases between. CDR3 size: 15 residues. The CDR3 sequence: CASSKGGEGNQPQHF. CDR3 in DNA: TGTGCCAGTAGTAAGGGGGGAGAGGGCAATCAGCCCCAGCATTTT.

The chain is built from TRBV5-5 and TRBJ1-6, with D hard to call. Germline V CDR1 and CDR2: SGHKS, YYEKEE (reference sequence). The CDR3 covers 14 residues. The ends were cut back, 0 bases at V and 7 bases at J, with 8 bases in the middle. The DNA of the CDR3 is TGTGCCAGCAGCTTGGTCCAGATGAATTCACCCCTCCACTTT. Translation gives CASSLVQMNSPLHF.

The J gene is TRBJ2-5, the V gene TRBV15; TRBD1 is a possible D gene (6 bases). The length of the CDR3 is 15 residues. Per the germline V gene, CDR1 is LNHNV and CDR2 is YYDKDF (reference sequence). V gave up 5 bases and J gave up 5 bases, with 18 bases separating them. This CDR3 is CATSANRVPAETQYF. The CDR3 DNA follows: TGTGCCACCAGCGCAAACAGGGTCCCTGCTGAGACCCAGTACTTC.

This chain connects TRBV20-1 to TRBJ1-5, with D hard to call. Between the trimmed V and J ends, which lost 3 bases and 0 bases, there was a span of 12 bases. CDR1 is DFQATT, CDR2 SNEGSKA, per germline (reference sequence). This CDR3 comprises 15 residues. As DNA, the CDR3 is TGCAGTGCTAGTACGGGAACTTATAGCAATCAGCCCCAGCATTTT. Translating it yields CSASTGTYSNQPQHF.

This sequence joins TRBV5-4 and TRBJ1-1; 7 bases align to TRBD1. The CDR3 has 15 amino acids. V shed 4 bases and J 2 bases; nucleotides not matched to a gene: 8. CDR1 is SGHNT, CDR2 YYREEE, per germline (reference sequence). The CDR3 here is CASSRIGTANTEAFF. In DNA, the CDR3 is TGTGCCAGCAGCCGCATTGGGACAGCTAACACTGAAGCTTTCTTT.

The CDR3 loop reads CAWSALLSNSPLHF. CDR3 nucleotide sequence: TGTGCCTGGAGTGCGCTCCTTTCGAATTCACCCCTCCACTTT. The J gene is TRBJ1-6, the V gene TRBV30; D is unresolved. This CDR3 is built from 14 residues. V was shortened by 1 base and J by 7 bases, with 11 bases between the two germline ends. Germline CDR1 GTSNPN, CDR2 SVGIG (reference sequence).

V is TRBV5-5 and J is TRBJ2-7, with D perhaps assigned TRBD1 or TRBD2 (5 bases each). Trimming pared 2 bases from V and 0 bases from J, leaving 15 bases between. Germline lookup yields CDR1 SGHKS and CDR2 YYEKEE (reference sequence). There are 16 residues in the CDR3. The CDR3 protein is CASSLHGTASSYEQYF. In DNA, the CDR3 is TGTGCCAGCAGCTTACATGGGACCGCGAGCTCCTACGAGCAGTACTTC.

V is TRBV6-5 and J is TRBJ1-5; D is undetermined. This CDR3 contains 12 residues. CDR1 and CDR2 (germline): MNHEY, SVGAGI. V lost 2 bases and J lost 8, with 7 bases in between. The CDR3 region is CASSYMDKPQHF. The CDR3 nucleotides read TGTGCCAGCAGTTACATGGATAAGCCCCAGCATTTT.

The rearrangement links TRBV5-5 to TRBJ2-7; no reliable D call. Trimming left V 0 bases short and J 4 bases short, with 14 bases between. The CDR3 runs 15 residues. Germline lookup yields CDR1 SGHKS and CDR2 YYEKEE (reference sequence). For the CDR3, the DNA is TGTGCCAGCAGCTTGGTATTAGGGATTAATTACGAGCAGTACTTC. This encodes CASSLVLGINYEQYF. Looking up the rest from reference TRBV5-5 and TRBJ2-7 gives the full variable domain: DAGVTQSPTHLIKTRGQQVTLRCSPISGHKSVSWYQQVLGQGPQFIFQYYEKEERGRGNFPDRFSARQFPNYSSELNVNALLLGDSALYLCASSLVLGINYEQYFGPGTRLTVT.

In DNA form, the CDR3 reads TGTGCCAGCAGCTCCGAAGAAGACGAAGCTTTCTTT. Its translation: CASSSEEDEAFF. The chain joins TRBV7-9 to TRBJ1-1; no reliable D call. Germline-derived CDR1 and CDR2 are SEHNR and FQNEAQ (reference sequence). The CDR3 runs to 12 residues. Trimming left V 4 bases short and J 8 bases short, with 11 bases between.

This clone was recorded once. V is TRBV20-1 and J is TRBJ2-1; 12 nucleotides match TRBD2. CDR3 length: 15 amino acids. V trimming: 3 bases; J trimming: 10 bases; junction bases outside the gene matches: 10. The germline V gene has CDR1 DFQATT and CDR2 SNEGSKA (reference sequence). CDR3 sequence (DNA): TGCAGTGCTAGTCCCGGGACTAGCGGGTGGGGGGAGCAGTTCTTC. This codes for CSASPGTSGWGEQFF.

The rearrangement uses TRBV28 and TRBJ1-2; 8 bases are a match to TRBD1. Germline values: CDR1 MDHEN, CDR2 SYDVKM. With 6 bases clipped from V and 8 bases from J, the junction kept 17 bases outside the gene matches. This CDR3 comprises 16 residues. Written as DNA, the CDR3 is TGTGCCAGCAGACCTCCATCTGGACAGGGTATCAGCGGCTACACCTTC. Protein sequence: CASRPPSGQGISGYTF.

V and J are TRBV5-8 and TRBJ1-2; 7 bases match TRBD1. V was pared by 1 base and J by 5 bases, with 5 bases of the junction left unmatched. CDR1 is SGHTS, CDR2 YDEGEE, per germline. This CDR3 contains 14 residues. DNA of the CDR3: TGTGCCAGCAGCTTGCCGGGACAGTCATATGGCTACACCTTC. Its protein is CASSLPGQSYGYTF.

CDR3 protein: CASSQGDRGRAGANVLTF. The CDR3 nucleotides read TGCGCCAGCAGCCAAGGAGACAGGGGAAGGGCTGGGGCCAACGTCCTGACTTTC. J is TRBJ2-6 and V is TRBV4-1, with 8 nucleotides matching TRBD1. This CDR3 is 18 amino acids long. Trimming at V came to 1 base and at J to 2 bases, leaving 7 bases not matched to a gene. Germline V gene lookup returns CDR1 MGHRA and CDR2 YSYEKL.

The chain is built from TRBV6-5 and TRBJ2-7; D call uncertain. Between the trimmed V and J ends, which lost 0 bases and 1 base, there was a span of 7 bases. Germline V lookup: CDR1 MNHEY, CDR2 SVGAGI. The CDR3 sequence is 14 residues long. CDR3 nucleotide sequence: TGTGCCAGCAGTTACTCGGAGATGTCCTACGAGCAGTACTTC. It translates to CASSYSEMSYEQYF.

This clone has only one observation. V and J are TRBV27 and TRBJ2-1; perhaps TRBD2 as D (6 bases). The V gene lost 4 bases and the J gene lost 0 bases, with 16 bases spanning the gap. Germline assignment: CDR1 MNHEY and CDR2 SMNVEV (reference sequence). CDR3 length: 17 residues. The CDR3 DNA sequence: TGTGCCAGCAGTTCCTACTTTGGGGGAGGCTCCTACAATGAGCAGTTCTTC. It specifies CASSSYFGGGSYNEQFF.

The chain uses TRBV27 and TRBJ2-1; 10 bases map to TRBD1. Germline V gene lookup returns CDR1 MNHEY and CDR2 SMNVEV (reference sequence). With 7 bases clipped from V and 6 bases from J, the junction kept 12 bases outside the gene matches. The CDR3 consists of 16 residues. CDR3 loop: CASTLLGDRGGNEQFF. The CDR3 DNA reads as TGTGCCAGCACCCTCTTAGGGGACAGGGGTGGCAATGAGCAGTTCTTC.

CDR3 coding DNA: TGTGCCAGCAGTGACAACTTCTTCTCCCGGGTGTGGGTCAGGGCGAACACTGAAGCTTTCTTT. This sequence encodes CASSDNFFSRVWVRANTEAFF. J is TRBJ1-1 and V is TRBV6-4; a weak D match, TRBD1 (5 bases). Germline CDR1 is MRHNA and CDR2 is SNTAGT. V was trimmed by 2 bases and J by 1 base, leaving 29 bases between them. This CDR3 has 21 residues.

The chain is built from TRBV11-2 and TRBJ2-1; weak D call: TRBD1 (6 bases). Germline CDR1 is SGHAT and CDR2 is FQNNGV. Trimming shortened V by 1 base and J by 6 bases, and 16 bases separated the two germline ends. The CDR3 sequence is 16 residues long. This CDR3 reads CASSLVAGVLVNEQFF. CDR3 bases: TGTGCCAGCAGCTTAGTCGCAGGGGTCTTGGTCAATGAGCAGTTCTTC.

This chain connects TRBV18 to TRBJ2-7; 8 positions agree with TRBD2. The J segment lost 2 bases and the V segment lost 3 bases, leaving 9 bases of the junction unmatched. Germline V lookup: CDR1 KGHSH, CDR2 LQKENI. The CDR3 has 16 amino acids. The CDR3 here is CASSPIAGTLTYEQYF. CDR3 in DNA: TGTGCCAGCTCACCTATAGCGGGGACCCTAACCTACGAGCAGTACTTC. The entire variable domain, with the rest obtained from reference TRBV18 and TRBJ2-7, is as follows: NAGVMQNPRHLVRRRGQEARLRCSPMKGHSHVYWYRQLPEEGLKFMVYLQKENIIDESGMPKERFSAEFPKEGPSILRIQQVVRGDSAAYFCASSPIAGTLTYEQYFGPGTRLTVT.

This chain links TRBV16 with TRBJ1-2; D ambiguous. This CDR3 spans 15 amino acids. The V end was cut by 4 bases, the J end by 0 bases, with 12 bases between. Germline V gene sequence: CDR1 KGHSY, CDR2 FQNENV. For the CDR3, the DNA is TGTGCCAGCAGCCCAGATACGAAAGCTAACTATGGCTACACCTTC. Translated: CASSPDTKANYGYTF.

The chain employs TRBV5-1 and TRBJ1-1, with no clear D. V was trimmed by 6 bases and J by 6 bases, leaving 18 bases between them. Germline V lookup: CDR1 SGHRS, CDR2 YFSETQ. The CDR3 length is 14 residues. CDR3 loop: CASNQKTAGAEAFF. CDR3 nucleotides: TGCGCCAGCAACCAGAAGACCGCCGGCGCTGAAGCTTTCTTT. The whole variable domain, remainder taken from reference TRBV5-1 and TRBJ1-1, is KAGVTQTPRYLIKTRGQQVTLSCSPISGHRSVSWYQQTPGQGLQFLFEYFSETQRNKGNFPGRFSGRQFSNSRSEMNVSTLELGDSALYLCASNQKTAGAEAFFGQGTRLTVV.

This chain connects TRBV7-3 to TRBJ2-1, with TRBD1 matching over 11 bases. CDR3 size: 15 residues. The V gene's germline CDR1 is SGHTA and CDR2 FQGTGA. After removal of 5 bases from V and 7 bases from J, the junction contained 7 bases not matched to a gene. CDR3 nucleotides: TGTGCCAGCAGCCTCCTGGGACAGGGGGTGAATGAGCAGTTCTTC. Translated, it gives CASSLLGQGVNEQFF.

The rearrangement uses TRBV27 and TRBJ2-7; 9 bases are a match to TRBD2. The V gene's germline CDR1 is MNHEY and CDR2 SMNVEV (reference sequence). This CDR3 has 15 residues. Germline trimming cut 6 bases from V and 0 bases from J; bases unmatched to any gene: 6. CDR3 in DNA: TGTGCCAGCAGGCGACTAGCGGCTTTCTCCTACGAGCAGTACTTC. This codes for CASRRLAAFSYEQYF.

V is TRBV19 and J is TRBJ1-1; no firm D call. The CDR3 runs to 15 residues. Trimming removed 8 bases from V and 1 base from J, with 17 bases in between. Germline CDR1 is LNHDA and CDR2 is SQIVND (reference sequence). CDR3 in DNA: TGTGCCAGTCGCCCGGCGGGTATTCAGAACACTGAAGCTTTCTTT. Encoded protein: CASRPAGIQNTEAFF.